The 9 T cell receptor beta chains below come from one sample, sequenced in a study of OX40 agonist ivuxolimab in advanced cancers. Generated by immunoSEQ multiplex PCR, the TCRdb table keeps only in-frame clones and is missing some. The sample shows about 88,000 clones, roughly 85% of them seen only once. This specimen consisted of CD4+ or CD8+ T cells sorted from blood, obtained in a trial of the OX40 agonist ivuxolimab. All receptors derive from an adult with an advanced solid tumor such as melanoma, head and neck, liver or kidney cancer.

This chain connects TRBV27 to TRBJ2-7, with D unresolved. In germline, CDR1 is MNHEY, CDR2 SMNVEV (reference sequence). V lost 5 bases, J lost 0 bases, and 14 bases lay in between. The CDR3 extends over 15 amino acids. The CDR3 nucleotides read TGTGCCAGCAGTCTCTGGACGGGTAGCTCCTACGAGCAGTACTTC. Protein: CASSLWTGSSYEQYF.

The chain joins TRBV9 to TRBJ2-7; D perhaps matches TRBD1 (8 bases). The length of the CDR3 is 15 residues. Trimming left V 4 bases short and J 3 bases short, with 17 bases between. Germline V lookup: CDR1 SGDLS, CDR2 YYNGEE. In DNA form, the CDR3 reads TGTGCCAGCAGCCTCCAGGGGGCTAGCGGCTACGAGCAGTACTTC. It yields the protein CASSLQGASGYEQYF.

V is TRBV9 and J is TRBJ1-3, with no clear D. This CDR3 has 15 amino acids. Germline V gene sequence: CDR1 SGDLS, CDR2 YYNGEE. V was cut by 0 bases and J by 0 bases, with 7 bases left in between. As DNA, the CDR3 is TGTGCCAGCAGCGTAGGACGGAGCTCTGGAAACACCATATATTTT. Its translation: CASSVGRSSGNTIYF.

Worth noting for this clone: Within the sample, other DNA sequences also encode this same CDR3. The chain couples TRBV27 to TRBJ2-7; tentatively, D is TRBD1 or TRBD2 (5 bases each). This CDR3 contains 15 residues. CDR1 is MNHEY, CDR2 SMNVEV, per germline (reference sequence). CDR3 region: CASSPLRDGTYEQYV. CDR3 nucleotide sequence: TGTGCTAGCAGTCCCCTCCGGGACGGAACCTACGAGCAGTACGTC.

The chain carries TRBV28 and TRBJ1-5, with D unresolved. The ends were cut back, 6 bases at V and 2 bases at J, with 11 bases in the middle. Germline CDR1 reads MDHEN; CDR2 reads SYDVKM. The CDR3 length is 14 residues. The CDR3 reads CASSTPVGNQPQHF. The CDR3 nucleotides read TGTGCCAGCAGCACTCCGGTAGGCAATCAGCCCCAGCATTTT. The entire variable domain, with the rest obtained from reference TRBV28 and TRBJ1-5, is as follows: DVKVTQSSRYLVKRTGEKVFLECVQDMDHENMFWYRQDPGLGLRLIYFSYDVKMKEKGDIPEGYSVSREKKERFSLILESASTNQTSMYLCASSTPVGNQPQHFGDGTRLSIL.

The chain is built from TRBV4-1 and TRBJ1-5, with D perhaps matching TRBD1 (5 bases). CDR1 and CDR2 from the germline V gene are MGHRA and YSYEKL. This CDR3 has 16 amino acids. V shed 1 base and J shed 1 base, with 11 bases lying between them. DNA of the CDR3: TGCGCCAGCAGCCAAGGGCGGACATTAAGCAATCAGCCCCAGCATTTT. The encoded protein is CASSQGRTLSNQPQHF.

This clone was counted only a few times. The chain couples TRBV12-5 to TRBJ2-1; TRBD2 matches at 10 bases. With V trimmed by 5 bases and J by 7 bases, 8 bases remained unmatched. The CDR3 is made up of 15 amino acids. CDR1 is LGHNT and CDR2 is FRNRAP in the germline V gene. The CDR3 spells CASGGSGGARNEQFF. DNA for the CDR3: TGTGCTAGTGGTGGGAGCGGGGGGGCGAGGAATGAGCAGTTCTTC.

Of note for this clone: The sample has other DNA sequences that encode this CDR3 too. The rearrangement joins TRBV28 to TRBJ2-7; D is unclear. Germline CDR1 MDHEN, CDR2 SYDVKM. This CDR3 comprises 11 residues. V lost 6 bases to trimming and J lost 2 bases, with 5 bases between them. The CDR3, as DNA: TGTGCCAGCAGGCGAACCTACGAGCAGTACTTC. Protein product: CASRRTYEQYF.

The chain employs TRBV10-3 and TRBJ2-1, with 14 bases matching TRBD2. V trimming: 3 bases; J trimming: 8 bases; junction bases outside the gene matches: 6. This CDR3 is 16 amino acids long. Germline lookup yields CDR1 ENHRY and CDR2 SYGVKD. CDR3 sequence: CAISDQTSGGVDEQFF. Written as DNA, the CDR3 is TGTGCCATCAGTGACCAGACTAGCGGGGGGGTGGATGAGCAGTTCTTC.